The 20 T cell receptor beta chains reported below all come from one sample, sequenced in a study of blood T cell repertoires in COVID-19. TCRdb keeps only in-frame clones here, not all; method: immunoSEQ multiplex PCR. The sample shows 80,000 to 95,000 clones, roughly 88% of them seen only once. Sequencing was performed on peripheral blood. These TCRs come from a man in his 70s with acute or convalescent COVID-19.

The chain employs TRBV30 and TRBJ2-5; D ambiguous. Germline CDR1 is GTSNPN and CDR2 is SVGIG (reference sequence). Trimming left V 4 bases short and J 1 base short, with 10 bases between. The CDR3 loop spans 13 amino acids. CDR3 DNA sequence: TGTGCCTGGACCCCTCTTTCCCAAGAGACCCAGTACTTC. This gives the protein CAWTPLSQETQYF.

The CDR3: CASSQNNEQFF. Here the CDR3 DNA reads TGTGCCAGTAGTCAGAACAATGAGCAGTTCTTC. The genes are TRBV19 and TRBJ2-1; no definite D call. Trimming cost V 5 bases and J 5 bases, with 4 bases left between them. The germline V gene encodes CDR1 LNHDA and CDR2 SQIVND (reference sequence). The CDR3 length is 11 residues.

V usage is TRBV6-5 and J usage is TRBJ2-3; D possibly corresponds to TRBD2 (6 bases). The germline V gene encodes CDR1 MNHEY and CDR2 SVGAGI. This CDR3 spans 12 amino acids. V was cut by 7 bases and J by 4 bases, with 9 bases left in between. CDR3 sequence: CASTAGSDTQYF. DNA of the CDR3: TGTGCCAGCACGGCGGGGTCAGATACGCAGTATTTT.

The V call is TRBV7-9, the J call TRBJ2-7; the match to TRBD1 covers 7 bases. The junction had 4 bases not matched to a gene; V was cut back by 5 bases and J by 6 bases. This CDR3 contains 12 residues. Germline CDR1 is SEHNR and CDR2 is FQNEAQ (reference sequence). CDR3 coding DNA: TGTGCCAGCAGCCTCGGGACAGCCGAGCAGTACTTC. Amino acids: CASSLGTAEQYF.

This chain joins TRBV7-2 and TRBJ2-7, with TRBD1 matching over 12 bases. The ends lost 0 bases at V and 5 bases at J; junction bases unmatched: 2. This CDR3 is built from 15 residues. Germline CDR1 is SGHTA and CDR2 is FQGNSA. The CDR3 coding sequence is TGTGCCAGCAGCTTAGCGCGGGACAGGGGGCACGAGCAGTACTTC. Protein: CASSLARDRGHEQYF.

V and J are TRBV7-2 and TRBJ1-2, with 11 bases lining up with TRBD1. This CDR3 comprises 15 residues. The V and J ends lost 4 bases and 4 bases, in that order; junction bases with no gene match: 5. CDR1 SGHTA and CDR2 FQGNSA come from the germline V gene. The CDR3: CASSSRTGGGYGYTF. The CDR3, as DNA: TGTGCCAGCAGCTCTCGGACAGGGGGCGGCTATGGCTACACCTTC.

The genes are TRBV7-9 and TRBJ2-1; D gene ambiguous. The CDR3 totals 14 residues. Germline CDR1 is SEHNR and CDR2 is FQNEAQ (reference sequence). V lost 1 base and J lost 3, with 7 bases in between. The CDR3 DNA sequence: TGTGCCAGCAGCTTAGGGCAGAACTACAATGAGCAGTTCTTC. Its translation is CASSLGQNYNEQFF. Using reference TRBV7-9 and TRBJ2-1 for the parts outside the CDR3, the full variable domain is DTGVSQNPRHKITKRGQNVTFRCDPISEHNRLYWYRQTLGQGPEFLTYFQNEAQLEKSRLLSDRFSAERPKGSFSTLEIQRTEQGDSAMYLCASSLGQNYNEQFFGPGTRLTVL.

The chain couples TRBV28 to TRBJ2-7, with 7 bases matching TRBD1. After removal of 1 base from V and 7 bases from J, the junction contained 7 bases not matched to a gene. CDR1 is MDHEN, CDR2 SYDVKM, per germline. The CDR3 totals 14 residues. The CDR3: CASSLYRQGWEQYF. The CDR3 region has the DNA TGTGCCAGCAGTTTATACAGACAGGGTTGGGAGCAGTACTTC. The entire variable domain, with the rest obtained from reference TRBV28 and TRBJ2-7, is as follows: DVKVTQSSRYLVKRTGEKVFLECVQDMDHENMFWYRQDPGLGLRLIYFSYDVKMKEKGDIPEGYSVSREKKERFSLILESASTNQTSMYLCASSLYRQGWEQYFGPGTRLTVT.

The rearrangement joins TRBV7-2 to TRBJ1-2, with a weak D call TRBD1 (6 bases). CDR3 length: 16 amino acids. Germline V gives CDR1 SGHTA, CDR2 FQGNSA. V was clipped by 3 bases and J by 2 bases, with 16 bases between them. The CDR3 nucleotides are TGTGCCAGCAGCTTGCGTACCGGGACACCAAACTATGGCTACACCTTC. Encoded protein: CASSLRTGTPNYGYTF.

The chain is built from TRBV27 and TRBJ1-2; D uncertain. Germline CDR1 reads MNHEY; CDR2 reads SMNVEV (reference sequence). Trimming cost V 3 bases and J 4 bases, with 15 bases left between them. CDR3 length equals 15 residues. CDR3 DNA sequence: TGTGCCAGCAGTTTCGGTGGAGGGAACACCTATGGCTACACCTTC. Protein product: CASSFGGGNTYGYTF.

The DNA of the CDR3 is TGTGCCACCACGGTGAATAGCAATCAGCCCCAGCATTTT. The encoded protein is CATTVNSNQPQHF. The chain employs TRBV15 and TRBJ1-5; D call uncertain. This CDR3 is built from 13 residues. In germline, CDR1 is LNHNV, CDR2 YYDKDF (reference sequence). Trimming shortened V by 7 bases and J by 0 bases, and 7 bases separated the two germline ends.

The chain couples TRBV28 to TRBJ1-2, with D possibly matching TRBD1 (5 bases). This CDR3 region has 14 residues. V was shortened by 1 base and J by 4 bases, with 10 bases between the two germline ends. The germline CDR1 and CDR2 sequences are MDHEN and SYDVKM. The CDR3 region has the DNA TGTGCCAGCAGTTTATTGACAGAGACCTATGGCTACACCTTC. It encodes CASSLLTETYGYTF.

This clone has just one count. The rearrangement joins TRBV19 to TRBJ1-4; unclear D gene. The CDR3 spans 14 residues. Trimming pared 7 bases from V and 0 bases from J, leaving 9 bases between. CDR1 and CDR2 (germline): LNHDA, SQIVND (reference sequence). The CDR3 region has the DNA TGTGCCAGTACCGGGTCCTCAACTAATGAAAAACTGTTTTTT. Translating it yields CASTGSSTNEKLFF.

The chain couples TRBV27 to TRBJ1-5; D gene unclear. Germline values: CDR1 MNHEY, CDR2 SMNVEV (reference sequence). V lost 6 bases, J lost 7 bases, and 34 bases lay in between. The CDR3 is 20 residues long. CDR3 sequence reads: CASSPSAFRWEGSLRQPQHF. The CDR3 bases are TGTGCCAGCAGCCCAAGCGCCTTTCGGTGGGAGGGCTCCCTTAGGCAGCCCCAGCATTTT.

The genes are TRBV27 and TRBJ2-3; D unresolved. Trimming shortened V by 6 bases and J by 1 base, and 8 bases separated the two germline ends. The length of the CDR3 is 13 residues. From germline, CDR1 is MNHEY and CDR2 SMNVEV (reference sequence). CDR3 in DNA: TGTGCCAGCAGGTCCCGGGGCACAGATACGCAGTATTTT. Translating it yields CASRSRGTDTQYF.

The chain carries TRBV18 and TRBJ2-1; 8 bases fit TRBD2. Germline CDR1 reads KGHSH; CDR2 reads LQKENI. This CDR3 has 16 amino acids. V lost 3 bases, J lost 6 bases, and 10 bases stayed unmatched. The CDR3 loop reads CASSPSLAGGSNEQFF. Here the CDR3 DNA reads TGTGCCAGCTCACCTTCGCTTGCGGGGGGCTCCAATGAGCAGTTCTTC.

This chain links TRBV5-4 with TRBJ1-2, with 9 bases matching TRBD1. The junction had 11 bases not matched to a gene; V was cut back by 4 bases and J by 4 bases. Per germline, CDR1 SGHNT and CDR2 YYREEE (reference sequence). The CDR3 runs to 16 residues. CDR3 DNA sequence: TGTGCCAGCAGCCCAGGTGGGACAGGGAGTGTCTATGGCTACACCTTC. This sequence encodes CASSPGGTGSVYGYTF. Filled out from reference TRBV5-4 and TRBJ1-2, the complete variable domain reads ETGVTQSPTHLIKTRGQQVTLRCSSQSGHNTVSWYQQALGQGPQFIFQYYREEENGRGNFPPRFSGLQFPNYSSELNVNALELDDSALYLCASSPGGTGSVYGYTFGSGTRLTVV.

V is TRBV10-3 and J is TRBJ2-3; 7 bases align to TRBD1. Per the germline V gene, CDR1 is ENHRY and CDR2 is SYGVKD. The CDR3 is made up of 15 amino acids. V lost 4 bases to trimming and J lost 0 bases; unmatched junction nucleotides: 4. The CDR3 is CAISGLTGSTDTQYF. DNA of the CDR3: TGTGCCATCAGTGGGTTGACAGGGAGCACAGATACGCAGTATTTT.

The chain links TRBV18 to TRBJ2-7; D is perhaps TRBD2 (7 bases). The V gene lost 6 bases and the J gene lost 2 bases, with 14 bases spanning the gap. CDR3 size: 14 residues. Germline V gives CDR1 KGHSH, CDR2 LQKENI. The CDR3 DNA is TGTGCCAGCTCTAGGGGGGGGAGTCCCTACGAGCAGTACTTC. Translated: CASSRGGSPYEQYF.

V usage is TRBV30 and J usage is TRBJ2-2; D ambiguous. Trimming shortened V by 0 bases and J by 8 bases, and 4 bases separated the two germline ends. The CDR3 sequence is 11 residues long. Per the germline V gene, CDR1 is GTSNPN and CDR2 is SVGIG (reference sequence). CDR3 coding DNA: TGTGCCTGGAGTGTTCTTGGGGAGCTGTTTTTT. It translates to CAWSVLGELFF.